The table lists the clone carrying this TCR beta chain with many counts. The record originates from a study of blood T cells in healthy people across ages. Primed by a sample-barcoded 5' primer and a J-beta primer mix, a second PCR proceeded for about 7 to 12 cycles. Samples each returned at least 2.5 million CDR3-containing paired-end reads. In TCRdb, the 5' RACE reads were re-called with MiXCR into one record per CDR3 protein. The sample has around 1.5 million distinct CDR3 sequences, roughly 59% seen once. Sequencing input: blood. The source of this sequence is a man aged 18 to 29 in good health.

The CDR3 DNA reads TGTGCCAGCAGTGAAAGCTCTGGGGCCAACGTCCTGACTTTC. This codes for CASSESSGANVLTF. The chain recombines TRBV27 with TRBJ2-6, with D unresolved. Trimming took off 5 bases at V and 0 bases at J, with 5 bases between the two ends. The CDR3 is 14 residues long. Germline values: CDR1 MNHEY, CDR2 SMNVEV (reference sequence).